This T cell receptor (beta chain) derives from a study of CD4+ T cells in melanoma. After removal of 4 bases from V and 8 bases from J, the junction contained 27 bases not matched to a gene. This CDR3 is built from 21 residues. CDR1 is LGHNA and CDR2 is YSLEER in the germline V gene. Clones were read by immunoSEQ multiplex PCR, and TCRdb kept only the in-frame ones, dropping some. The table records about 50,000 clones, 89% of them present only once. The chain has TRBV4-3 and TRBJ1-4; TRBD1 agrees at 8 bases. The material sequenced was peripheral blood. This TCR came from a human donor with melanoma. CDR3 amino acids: CASSPRRKAGTGTDLEEKLFF. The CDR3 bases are TGCGCCAGCAGCCCACGGAGGAAAGCGGGGACAGGAACTGATCTGGAGGAAAAACTGTTTTTT.